The T cell receptor (beta chain) described here comes from a study of blood T cell repertoires in COVID-19. The wider study: Acute and convalescent COVID-19 samples came from the United States, Italy and Spain.

V lost 5 bases and J lost 3; bases outside the gene matches: 9. Looked up from germline, CDR1 is LNHDA and CDR2 is SQIVND (reference sequence). The CDR3 is 15 residues long. Clones were read by immunoSEQ multiplex PCR, and TCRdb kept only the in-frame ones, dropping some. The sample lists 95,000 to 120,000 clones; about 88% were seen once. The receptor was isolated from a man between 35 and 55 years old with acute or convalescent COVID-19. Sequences were obtained from peripheral blood. The genes are TRBV19 and TRBJ2-7, with 8 bases fitting TRBD1. The CDR3: CASSLTGQEYYEQYF. The CDR3 bases are TGTGCCAGTAGTCTCACGGGACAGGAGTACTACGAGCAGTACTTC.